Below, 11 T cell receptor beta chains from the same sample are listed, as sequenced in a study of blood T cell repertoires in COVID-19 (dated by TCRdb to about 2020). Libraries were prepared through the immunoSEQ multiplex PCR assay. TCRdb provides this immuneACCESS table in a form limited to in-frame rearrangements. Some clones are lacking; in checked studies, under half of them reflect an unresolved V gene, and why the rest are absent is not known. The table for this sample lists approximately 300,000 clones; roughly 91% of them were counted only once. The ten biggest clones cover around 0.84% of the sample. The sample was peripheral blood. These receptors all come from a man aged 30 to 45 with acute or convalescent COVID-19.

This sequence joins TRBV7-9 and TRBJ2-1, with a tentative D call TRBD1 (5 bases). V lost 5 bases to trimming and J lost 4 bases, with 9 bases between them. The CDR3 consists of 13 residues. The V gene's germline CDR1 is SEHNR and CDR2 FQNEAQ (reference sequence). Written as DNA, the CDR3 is TGTGCCAGCAGCCCCCCAGGGTACAATGAGCAGTTCTTC. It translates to CASSPPGYNEQFF.

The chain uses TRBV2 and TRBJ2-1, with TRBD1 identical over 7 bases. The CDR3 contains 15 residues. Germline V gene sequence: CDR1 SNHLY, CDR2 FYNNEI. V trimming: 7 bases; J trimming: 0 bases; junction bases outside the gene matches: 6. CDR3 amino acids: CASKSGTVSYNEQFF. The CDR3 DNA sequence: TGTGCCAGCAAATCCGGGACAGTCTCCTACAATGAGCAGTTCTTC.

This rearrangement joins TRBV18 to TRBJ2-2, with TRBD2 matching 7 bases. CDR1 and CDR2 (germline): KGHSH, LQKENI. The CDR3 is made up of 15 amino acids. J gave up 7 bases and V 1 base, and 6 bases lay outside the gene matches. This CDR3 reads CASSPRPGGSGELFF. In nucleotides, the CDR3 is TGTGCCAGCTCACCACGTCCGGGGGGAAGCGGGGAGCTGTTTTTT.

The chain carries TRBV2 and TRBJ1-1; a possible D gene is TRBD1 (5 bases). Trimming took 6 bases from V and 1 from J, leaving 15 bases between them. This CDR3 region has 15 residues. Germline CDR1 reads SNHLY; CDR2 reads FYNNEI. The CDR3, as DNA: TGTGCCAGCAGGGGTACAGGAATACCGAACACTGAAGCTTTCTTT. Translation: CASRGTGIPNTEAFF.

The CDR3 is CAWSVRETGQVRSPLHF. The CDR3 nucleotides read TGTGCCTGGAGTGTACGGGAAACGGGACAGGTTAGATCACCCCTCCACTTT. The chain uses TRBV30 and TRBJ1-6; 8 bases fit TRBD1. The CDR3 runs 17 residues. Germline CDR1 and CDR2: GTSNPN and SVGIG (reference sequence). With V trimmed by 0 bases and J by 10 bases, 14 bases remained unmatched.

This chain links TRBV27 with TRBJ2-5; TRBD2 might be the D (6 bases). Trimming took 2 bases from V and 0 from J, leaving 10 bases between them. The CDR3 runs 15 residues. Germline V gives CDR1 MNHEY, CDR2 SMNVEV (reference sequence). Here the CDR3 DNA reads TGTGCCAGCAGTTTAAGCGGGTGGGACCAAGAGACCCAGTACTTC. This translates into CASSLSGWDQETQYF.

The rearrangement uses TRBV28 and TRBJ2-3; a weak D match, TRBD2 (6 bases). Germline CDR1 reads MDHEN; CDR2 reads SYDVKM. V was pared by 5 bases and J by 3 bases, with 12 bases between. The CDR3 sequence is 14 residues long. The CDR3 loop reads CASSLRLETDTQYF. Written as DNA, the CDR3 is TGTGCCAGCAGTCTCAGACTAGAAACAGATACGCAGTATTTT.

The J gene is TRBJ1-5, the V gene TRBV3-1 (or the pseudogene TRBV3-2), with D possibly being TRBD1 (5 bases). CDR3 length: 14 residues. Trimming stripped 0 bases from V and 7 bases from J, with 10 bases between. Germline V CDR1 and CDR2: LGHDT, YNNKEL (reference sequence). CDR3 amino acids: CASSQDVGGQPQHF. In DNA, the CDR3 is TGTGCCAGCAGCCAAGATGTGGGGGGACAGCCCCAGCATTTT.

The CDR3 region has the DNA TGTGCCAGCAGTTCCCAAAACGGGGGGAATCAGCCCCAGCATTTT. It yields the protein CASSSQNGGNQPQHF. The chain employs TRBV27 and TRBJ1-5, with D perhaps matching TRBD1 (5 bases). The V gene's germline CDR1 is MNHEY and CDR2 SMNVEV (reference sequence). The CDR3 consists of 15 residues. V shed 4 bases and J shed 4 bases, with 14 bases lying between them.

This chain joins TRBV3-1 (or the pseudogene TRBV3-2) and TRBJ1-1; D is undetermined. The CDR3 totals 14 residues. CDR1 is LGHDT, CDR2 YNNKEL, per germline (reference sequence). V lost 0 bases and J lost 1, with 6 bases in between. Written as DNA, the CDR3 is TGTGCCAGCAGCCAAGAACCCAGGAACACTGAAGCTTTCTTT. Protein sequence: CASSQEPRNTEAFF.

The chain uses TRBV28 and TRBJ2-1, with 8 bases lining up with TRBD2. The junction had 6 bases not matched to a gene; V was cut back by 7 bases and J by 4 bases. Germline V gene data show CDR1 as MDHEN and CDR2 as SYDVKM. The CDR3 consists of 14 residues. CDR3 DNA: TGTGCCAGCACTACCGGGGGGGCTTACAATGAGCAGTTCTTC. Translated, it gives CASTTGGAYNEQFF.